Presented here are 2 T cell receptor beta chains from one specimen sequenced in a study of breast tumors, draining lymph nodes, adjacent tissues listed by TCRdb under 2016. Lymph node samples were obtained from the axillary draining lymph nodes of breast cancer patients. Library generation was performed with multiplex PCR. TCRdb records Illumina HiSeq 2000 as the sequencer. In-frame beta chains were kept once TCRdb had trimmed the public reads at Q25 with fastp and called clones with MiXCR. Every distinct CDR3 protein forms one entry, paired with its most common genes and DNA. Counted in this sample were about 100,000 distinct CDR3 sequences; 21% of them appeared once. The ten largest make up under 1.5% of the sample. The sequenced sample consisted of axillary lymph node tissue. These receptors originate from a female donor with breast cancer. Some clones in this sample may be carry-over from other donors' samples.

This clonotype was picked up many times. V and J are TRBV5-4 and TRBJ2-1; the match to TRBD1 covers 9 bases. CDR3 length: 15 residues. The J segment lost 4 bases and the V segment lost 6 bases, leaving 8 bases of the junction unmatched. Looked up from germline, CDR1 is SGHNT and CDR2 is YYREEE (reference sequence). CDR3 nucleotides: TGTGCCAGCAACCTGGACAGGGGATCTTACAATGAGCAGTTCTTC. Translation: CASNLDRGSYNEQFF.

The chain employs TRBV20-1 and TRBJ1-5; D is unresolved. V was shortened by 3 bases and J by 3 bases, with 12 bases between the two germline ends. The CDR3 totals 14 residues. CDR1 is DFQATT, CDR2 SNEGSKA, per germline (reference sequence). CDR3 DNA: TGCAGTGCTAGTCGGTCAGTCTTCAATCAGCCCCAGCATTTT. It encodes CSASRSVFNQPQHF.